This T cell receptor (beta chain) was profiled in a study of blood T cell repertoires in COVID-19. Overall study context: Sources were T cells, B-cell-depleted T cells, or PBMCs; the material itself was cDNA or gDNA.

Participants spanned ages about 18 to 89 years and resided in about 24 US areas. Germline assignment: CDR1 SGHKS and CDR2 YYEKEE (reference sequence). The CDR3 has 18 residues. The trim removed 1 base at V and 0 bases at J, leaving 12 bases unmatched. In the original processing: Estimation of nucleated cell counts was performed using reference gene primer amplification. Some clones are missing from TCRdb's copy, which holds only in-frame ones; the method was immunoSEQ multiplex PCR. V and J calls and clone size are given by that table; D and trimming were obtained from the DNA. The table has under 300,000 clones, approximately 82% seen once; the top ten hold over 12%.

This clonotype originated in a man aged 35-49 years who had recovered from COVID-19. Sequencing used PBMCs or T cells enriched from blood (not recorded which). The chain uses TRBV5-5 and TRBJ1-1; TRBD1 matches 7 bases. CDR3 region: CASSLFGRTGLLNTEAFF. CDR3 nucleotide sequence: TGTGCCAGCAGCTTGTTTGGTCGGACAGGTCTCTTGAACACTGAAGCTTTCTTT.